These 18 T cell receptor beta chains share one sample of origin, sequenced in a study of Graves' ophthalmopathy and Graves' hyperthyroidism. TCR beta CDR3 amplification used RNA transcripts. Amplification began with first-round RT-PCR using HTBI primers, then second-round multiplex PCR was performed. TCRdb reprocessed the multiplex PCR reads via MiXCR and lists one record per CDR3 protein. This table holds about 500,000 distinct CDR3 sequences, around 15% found once. The specimen sequenced was blood. The receptor set was obtained from a woman in her thirties with Graves' ophthalmopathy.

This clonotype was seen at least ten times. This chain uses TRBV6-5 with TRBJ1-1, with 8 bases that match TRBD1. Germline V gene data show CDR1 as MNHEY and CDR2 as SVGAGI. Trimming removed 5 bases from V and 4 bases from J; junction bases left unmatched: 12. This CDR3 contains 16 residues. The CDR3 DNA is TGTGCCAGCAGTCCTATGGACAGGGCGGCGGGCACTGAAGCTTTCTTT. Translation gives CASSPMDRAAGTEAFF.

In its sample, this clonotype was seen many times. V gene TRBV28 combines with J gene TRBJ1-1; unclear D gene. Trimming took off 5 bases at V and 10 bases at J, with 14 bases between the two ends. Germline loops: CDR1 MDHEN, CDR2 SYDVKM. The CDR3 contains 12 residues. Written as DNA, the CDR3 is TGTGCCAGCAGTCAACTCGAGTGGGGAGCTTTCTTT. Amino acid sequence: CASSQLEWGAFF.

The sample holds many counts of this clonotype. This chain uses TRBV28 with TRBJ2-7, with TRBD2 as a possible D gene (6 bases). This CDR3 comprises 14 residues. Germline V gene lookup returns CDR1 MDHEN and CDR2 SYDVKM. Deletions cut 2 bases from V and 5 bases from J, with 13 bases between. The CDR3 loop reads CASSLVLGGHEQYF. Here the CDR3 DNA reads TGTGCCAGCAGTTTAGTTTTGGGAGGCCACGAGCAGTACTTC.

This clonotype has at least ten counts. V gene TRBV20-1 combines with J gene TRBJ1-1; D ambiguous. The CDR3 is 12 residues long. V lost 5 bases and J lost 1, with 8 bases in between. Germline V gene lookup returns CDR1 DFQATT and CDR2 SNEGSKA (reference sequence). This chain's CDR3 is CSAPDTNTEAFF. In DNA form, the CDR3 reads TGCAGTGCTCCAGACACGAACACTGAAGCTTTCTTT.

This clonotype was counted at least ten times. In DNA form, the CDR3 reads TGTGCCAGCAGCGTAGGAAGCGGGGCCCGCTCCTACGAGCAGTACTTC. It is translated as CASSVGSGARSYEQYF. The chain links TRBV9 to TRBJ2-7; 7 bases align to TRBD2. Germline CDR1 reads SGDLS; CDR2 reads YYNGEE. CDR3 length: 16 amino acids. The V gene end was trimmed by 0 bases and the J gene end by 0 bases; junction bases not matched to a gene: 6.

This clonotype occurred many times. The chain has TRBV6-1 and TRBJ2-5; a possible D gene is TRBD2 (5 bases). CDR3 length equals 14 residues. V shed 3 bases and J shed 0 bases, with 8 bases lying between them. Germline V lookup: CDR1 MNHNS, CDR2 SASEGT. The CDR3 bases are TGTGCCAGCAGTGAGTGGAGGAACCAAGAGACCCAGTACTTC. Encoded protein: CASSEWRNQETQYF.

This clonotype was counted ten times or more. The chain uses TRBV6-5 and TRBJ1-3; unclear D gene. Germline V gives CDR1 MNHEY, CDR2 SVGAGI. The CDR3 runs to 14 residues. V lost 0 bases and J lost 0, with 3 bases in between. CDR3 DNA sequence: TGTGCCAGCAGTTACTCTTCCTCTGGAAACACCATATATTTT. This codes for CASSYSSSGNTIYF.

This clonotype was detected many times. The chain is built from TRBV25-1 and TRBJ2-7; 7 bases line up with TRBD1. V shed 5 bases, J shed 3 bases, and the junction held 7 bases outside the gene matches. Germline loops: CDR1 MGHDK, CDR2 SYGVNS. CDR3 length: 14 amino acids. CDR3 DNA sequence: TGTGCCAGCAGTCCCAGGGGGATCCACTACGAGCAGTACTTC. Translated: CASSPRGIHYEQYF.

At least ten counts were recorded for this clonotype. A much larger clone lies a single base off, so this may be a read error. CDR3 residues: CASNSWGPNTEAFF. DNA of the CDR3: TGTGCCAGCAATTCCTGGGGCCCGAACACTGAAGCTTTCTTT. This chain links TRBV12-3 or TRBV12-4 with TRBJ1-1; D perhaps matches TRBD1 (5 bases). V was cut by 7 bases and J by 1 base, with 13 bases left in between. The CDR3 extends over 14 amino acids.

This clonotype was found many times. The rearrangement uses TRBV11-2 and TRBJ1-2; the D gene is possibly TRBD1 (5 bases). The germline V and J ends were trimmed by 0 bases and 8 bases, with 16 bases remaining between them. This CDR3 contains 15 residues. Germline loops: CDR1 SGHAT, CDR2 FQNNGV. As DNA, the CDR3 is TGTGCCAGCAGCTTAGATGTTGGGGGGATCAGCGGCTACACCTTC. Translation: CASSLDVGGISGYTF.

This clonotype was observed at least ten times. The chain recombines TRBV12-3 or TRBV12-4 with TRBJ2-7, with D hard to call. V was cut by 6 bases and J by 5 bases, with 14 bases left in between. The CDR3 totals 13 residues. The CDR3 is CASSFPPPDEQYF. In DNA form, the CDR3 reads TGTGCCAGCAGCTTTCCCCCACCCGACGAGCAGTACTTC.

This clonotype occurred many times. The genes are TRBV28 and TRBJ2-5; 12 nucleotides match TRBD1. This CDR3 spans 15 amino acids. V shed 5 bases, J shed 2 bases, and the junction held 3 bases outside the gene matches. Looked up from germline, CDR1 is MDHEN and CDR2 is SYDVKM. CDR3 sequence (DNA): TGTGCCAGCAGTCGGGACAGGGGGCAACAAGAGACCCAGTACTTC. Amino acids: CASSRDRGQQETQYF.

This clonotype was seen ten or more times. Germline and junction disagree at one end, which may indicate a read error. The chain carries TRBV12-3 or TRBV12-4 and TRBJ2-2; possible D gene TRBD2, 5 bases. CDR3 length: 14 residues. The CDR3 DNA follows: TGTGCCAGCACCCCTGGCGATTATACCGGGAAGCTGTTTTTT. It specifies CASTPGDYTGKLFF.

This clonotype was counted at least ten times. V and J are TRBV29-1 and TRBJ1-1; TRBD1 agrees at 7 bases. V was clipped by 4 bases and J by 0 bases; unmatched bases: 5. The CDR3 covers 14 residues. The germline V gene has CDR1 SQVTM and CDR2 ANQGSEA. CDR3 protein: CSVGQGVMNTEAFF. DNA of the CDR3: TGCAGCGTTGGGCAGGGGGTTATGAACACTGAAGCTTTCTTT.

Only a few counts were recorded for this clonotype. V is TRBV3-1 and J is TRBJ2-7, with a weak D call TRBD2 (6 bases). Germline CDR1 reads LGHDT; CDR2 reads YNNKEL (reference sequence). Trimming shortened V by 1 base and J by 6 bases, and 10 bases separated the two germline ends. CDR3 size: 13 residues. The CDR3 sequence is CASSQGAGLEQYF. In nucleotides, the CDR3 is TGTGCCAGCAGCCAAGGTGCGGGGCTCGAGCAGTACTTC.

This rearrangement joins TRBV6-1 to TRBJ2-7; D possibly corresponds to TRBD2 (6 bases). The CDR3 has 14 residues. Trimming cost V 5 bases and J 5 bases, with 16 bases left between them. Per germline, CDR1 MNHNS and CDR2 SASEGT. CDR3 in DNA: TGTGCCAGCAGTCCCCGACTAGGCGTCCACGAGCAGTACTTC. This gives the protein CASSPRLGVHEQYF.

This clonotype has ten or more counts. This chain links TRBV28 with TRBJ2-4; 9 positions agree with TRBD2. The CDR3 extends over 14 amino acids. Losses at the gene ends were 6 bases for V and 6 bases for J; bases not matched to a gene: 6. CDR1 is MDHEN and CDR2 is SYDVKM in the germline V gene. CDR3 loop: CASRPAAGGNIQYF. The CDR3 coding sequence is TGTGCCAGCAGACCAGCAGCGGGAGGAAACATTCAGTACTTC.

In regard to this clonotype: At one boundary the junction diverges from the germline segment, which might be a read error. The chain employs TRBV11-2 and TRBJ1-1, with a weak D call TRBD1 (5 bases). The CDR3 contains 15 residues. Looked up from germline, CDR1 is SGHAT and CDR2 is FQNNGV. For the CDR3, the DNA is TGTGCCAGCAGCCTAGAGGTGGGGGTGAGGACTGAAGCTTTCTTT. The encoded protein is CASSLEVGVRTEAFF.